This record concerns one T cell receptor beta chain sequence. Its antigen is still unknown. The input lacks base qualities; no much larger clone sits a single base away. Sequencer: Illumina HiSeq 1500. TCRdb trimmed public reads at Q25 via fastp, called clones via MiXCR and kept in-frame beta chains. Merged by CDR3 protein, the rows form single entries marked with the most common genes and DNA. This sample comprises about 830,000 distinct CDR3 sequences, approximately 32% of them detected only once. The ten biggest clones cover around 12% of the sample. This sample is part of a study of T cell repertoires in cytomegalovirus infection (dated by TCRdb to 2018 to 2020). About the study as a whole: Peptide stimulations targeted recently identified HLA-C-restricted CMV epitopes, whose presentation resists viral immunomodulation, together with well-studied HLA-B-restricted epitopes. Donor HLA type was relevant to the analysis, because carriage of CMV infection together with the matching HLA type was indicated by public TCR beta signatures. Paper-wide results and their limitations: In the ex vivo response, HLA-C-restricted CMV-specific TCR beta clonotypes were dominant, and in two of eight donors the single most frequent clonotype came from this HLA-C-restricted group. In both this cohort and an independent cohort of under 450 donors, the cumulative frequency of public TCR beta family members distinguished carriers of CMV infection plus the relevant HLA type.

The V and J ends are trimmed by 0 bases and 3 bases, leaving 8 bases between them. CDR1 and CDR2, per the germline V gene (reference sequence), are SEHNR and FQNEAQ. The CDR3, cysteine through phenylalanine, is 14 amino acids long. CDR3 DNA is the only sequence kept; it has 42 bases, read in frame from the first base. The treatment or condition label here, explained by the study, means: in vitro stimulation with specific CMV peptide epitopes to enrich CMV-specific T cells. The sequenced sample was cultured CD8+ T cells from PBMCs, obtained from culture after CMV antigen stimulation. Here the chain combines TRBV7-9 and TRBJ2-5, with TRBD1 as a weak D call on 6 bases. This clonotype was sampled from a human donor in good health (CMV status not recorded). Some clones in this sample may be carry-over from other donors' samples. The DNA reads TGTGCCAGCAGCTTAGCGGACAGCGAAGAGACCCAGTACTTC. Its protein reads: CASSLADSEETQYF.